These 9 T cell receptor beta chains were all obtained from the same sample, sequenced in a study of T cell repertoires in cytomegalovirus infection. TCRdb ran MiXCR on the reads and lists one entry per CDR3 protein. The data contain 300,000 or so distinct CDR3 sequences, approximately 25% of them singletons. Antigens for these TCRs are unknown. Here the sequenced sample was cultured PBMCs, taken from culture after CMV antigen stimulation. All receptors come from a human donor in good health (CMV status not recorded). Some clones in this sample may be carry-over from other donors' samples.

This clonotype was detected a few times. V and J are TRBV6-6 and TRBJ2-7; 7 bases fit TRBD1. In germline, CDR1 is MNHNY, CDR2 SVGAGI (reference sequence). Trimming at V came to 8 bases and at J to 2 bases, leaving 6 bases not matched to a gene. The CDR3 is made up of 13 amino acids. This chain's CDR3 is CASQRGTAYEQYF. In nucleotides, the CDR3 is TGTGCCAGCCAGAGAGGGACAGCCTACGAGCAGTACTTC.

This clonotype was detected many times. CDR3 bases: TGTGCCACCAGAGACGGGCTGGGGCCTAATGAAAAACTGTTTTTT. Translating it yields CATRDGLGPNEKLFF. The chain uses TRBV15 and TRBJ1-4; maybe TRBD1 (5 bases). This CDR3 spans 15 amino acids. The germline CDR1 and CDR2 sequences are LNHNV and YYDKDF (reference sequence). Between the trimmed V and J ends, which lost 6 bases and 3 bases, there was a span of 14 bases.

The rearrangement joins TRBV6-2 or TRBV6-3 to TRBJ2-2; the D gene is possibly TRBD2 (6 bases). This CDR3 has 15 amino acids. The V gene's germline CDR1 is MNHEY and CDR2 SVGEGT. The V gene lost 7 bases and the J gene lost 9 bases, with 21 bases spanning the gap. CDR3 residues: CASTAGPFPPRELFF. The CDR3, as DNA: TGTGCCAGCACCGCGGGGCCCTTCCCGCCCCGGGAGCTGTTTTTT.

This clonotype was picked up many times. The genes are TRBV7-2 and TRBJ1-3; D not resolved. Trimming removed 1 base at V and 4 bases at J, with 8 bases between. This CDR3 is built from 14 residues. The germline CDR1 and CDR2 sequences are SGHTA and FQGNSA. The CDR3 protein is CASSLVLEGNTIYF. CDR3 bases: TGTGCCAGCAGCTTAGTTCTGGAAGGAAACACCATATATTTT.

V and J are TRBV6-1 and TRBJ2-2; unclear D gene. Germline CDR1 is MNHNS and CDR2 is SASEGT. Trimming left V 6 bases short and J 0 bases short, with 2 bases between. The CDR3 extends over 12 amino acids. In DNA form, the CDR3 reads TGTGCCAGCAGGGCGAACACCGGGGAGCTGTTTTTT. Translation gives CASRANTGELFF.

This clonotype was observed a handful of times. The chain recombines TRBV7-9 with TRBJ2-2; a possible D gene is TRBD2 (6 bases). V was cut by 1 base and J by 3 bases, with 9 bases left in between. CDR1 is SEHNR, CDR2 FQNEAQ, per germline (reference sequence). The CDR3 has 15 residues. CDR3 amino acids: CASSLVSGDTGELFF. The CDR3 DNA follows: TGTGCCAGCAGCTTAGTGTCGGGGGACACCGGGGAGCTGTTTTTT.

The chain carries TRBV10-3 and TRBJ1-2; TRBD1 aligns across 8 bases. Germline lookup yields CDR1 ENHRY and CDR2 SYGVKD. The CDR3 spans 14 residues. V lost 6 bases to trimming and J lost 5 bases; unmatched junction nucleotides: 8. CDR3 DNA sequence: TGTGCCATCAGACCCGGACAGGGCCCGTATGGCTACACCTTC. Amino acids: CAIRPGQGPYGYTF.

This clonotype has at least ten counts. The gene calls are TRBV12-3 or TRBV12-4 and TRBJ1-4; 7 nucleotides line up with TRBD1. This CDR3 contains 14 residues. Trimming cost V 3 bases and J 8 bases; bases outside gene matches: 6. In nucleotides, the CDR3 is TGTGCCAGCAGTTTCGGGCAGGGGGGAGAAAAACTGTTTTTT. The encoded protein is CASSFGQGGEKLFF.

This clonotype was recorded a few times. The rearrangement uses TRBV19 and TRBJ2-1; TRBD2 matches at 9 bases. CDR1 and CDR2 (germline): LNHDA, SQIVND (reference sequence). V lost 8 bases and J lost 10; bases outside the gene matches: 9. The CDR3 covers 13 residues. CDR3 residues: CASRPGTSPEQFF. The CDR3 DNA reads TGTGCCAGTCGTCCCGGGACTAGCCCCGAGCAGTTCTTC.